The 2 T cell receptor beta chains below all came from one sample that was sequenced in a study of cytomegalovirus exposure and HLA in healthy donors. PCR amplification relied on 60 Vbeta primers (plus 13 Jbeta primers). TCRdb keeps only in-frame clones here, not all; method: immunoSEQ multiplex PCR. The table lists around 90,000 clones, 79% of them singletons. Sequences were obtained from PBMCs. These TCRs come from a man aged 25 to 40 in good health and CMV-seronegative.

This clone was observed a single time. The V gene is TRBV18, the J gene TRBJ1-1, with TRBD1 identical over 8 bases. The CDR3 contains 16 residues. J gave up 0 bases and V 4 bases, and 7 bases lay outside the gene matches. Per the germline V gene, CDR1 is KGHSH and CDR2 is LQKENI. This chain's CDR3 is CASSQGQAGMNTEAFF. CDR3 DNA sequence: TGTGCCAGCTCACAGGGACAGGCCGGCATGAACACTGAAGCTTTCTTT.

The genes are TRBV15 and TRBJ1-2, with D perhaps matching TRBD1 (5 bases). CDR3 length: 16 residues. Deletions cut 0 bases from V and 2 bases from J, with 13 bases between. Germline V gene data show CDR1 as LNHNV and CDR2 as YYDKDF (reference sequence). In DNA, the CDR3 is TGTGCCACCAGCAGAGAGGGGGGACCCCAAAACTATGGCTACACCTTC. This translates into CATSREGGPQNYGYTF.